This TCR beta chain was sequenced in a study of cytotoxic CD8 clonotypes in ibrutinib-treated CLL. This clone was found a few times. TCRdb's table, derived via immunoSEQ multiplex PCR, lists solely in-frame clones and lacks some. The data contain 14,000 or so clones, almost 65% of them seen just once; the ten biggest clones take up approximately 40%. The CDR3 is made up of 13 amino acids. CDR1 is SGHAT, CDR2 FQNNGV, per germline. V was trimmed by 0 bases and J by 7 bases, leaving 10 bases between them. This sample comprised PBMCs, obtained before ibrutinib treatment. The rearrangement uses TRBV11-2 and TRBJ2-7, with unresolved D. This receptor was taken from a human donor with chronic lymphocytic leukemia. The CDR3 sequence is CASSLENWGEQYF. The CDR3 bases are TGTGCCAGCAGCTTAGAGAATTGGGGAGAGCAGTACTTC.